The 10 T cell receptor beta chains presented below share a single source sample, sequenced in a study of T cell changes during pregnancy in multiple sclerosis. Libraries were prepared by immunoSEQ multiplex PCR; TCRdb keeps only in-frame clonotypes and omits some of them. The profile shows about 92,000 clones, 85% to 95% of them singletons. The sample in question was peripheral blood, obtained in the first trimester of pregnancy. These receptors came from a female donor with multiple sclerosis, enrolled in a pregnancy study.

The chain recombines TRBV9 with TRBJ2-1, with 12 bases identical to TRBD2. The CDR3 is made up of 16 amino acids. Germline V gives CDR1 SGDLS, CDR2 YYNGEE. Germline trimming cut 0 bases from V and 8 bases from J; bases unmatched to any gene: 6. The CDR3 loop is CASSVGGTSGFDEQFF. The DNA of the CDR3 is TGTGCCAGCAGCGTAGGTGGGACTAGCGGGTTCGATGAGCAGTTCTTC. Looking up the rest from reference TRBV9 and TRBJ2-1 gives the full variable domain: DSGVTQTPKHLITATGQRVTLRCSPRSGDLSVYWYQQSLDQGLQFLIQYYNGEERAKGNILERFSAQQFPDLHSELNLSSLELGDSALYFCASSVGGTSGFDEQFFGPGTRLTVL.

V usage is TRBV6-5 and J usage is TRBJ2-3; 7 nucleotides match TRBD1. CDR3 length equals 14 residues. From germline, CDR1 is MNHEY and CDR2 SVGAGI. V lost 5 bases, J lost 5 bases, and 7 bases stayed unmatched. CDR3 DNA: TGTGCCAGCAGTCCTTCACAGGGGCGAGATACGCAGTATTTT. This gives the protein CASSPSQGRDTQYF.

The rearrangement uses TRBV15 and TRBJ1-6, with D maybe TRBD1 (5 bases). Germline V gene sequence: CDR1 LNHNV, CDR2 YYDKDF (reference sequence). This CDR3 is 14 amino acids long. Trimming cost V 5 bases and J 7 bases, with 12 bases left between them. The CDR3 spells CATSGGSGNSPLHF. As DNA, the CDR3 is TGTGCCACCAGCGGGGGGTCGGGCAATTCACCCCTCCACTTT.

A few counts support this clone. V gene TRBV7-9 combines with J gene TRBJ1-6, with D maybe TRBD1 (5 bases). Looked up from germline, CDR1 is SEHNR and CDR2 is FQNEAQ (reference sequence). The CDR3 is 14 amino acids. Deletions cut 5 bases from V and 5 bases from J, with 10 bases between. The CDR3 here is CASSPVRDNSPLHF. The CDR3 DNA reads TGTGCCAGCAGCCCTGTCAGGGATAATTCACCCCTCCACTTT. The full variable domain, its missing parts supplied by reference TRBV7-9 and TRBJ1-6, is DTGVSQNPRHKITKRGQNVTFRCDPISEHNRLYWYRQTLGQGPEFLTYFQNEAQLEKSRLLSDRFSAERPKGSFSTLEIQRTEQGDSAMYLCASSPVRDNSPLHFGNGTRLTVT.

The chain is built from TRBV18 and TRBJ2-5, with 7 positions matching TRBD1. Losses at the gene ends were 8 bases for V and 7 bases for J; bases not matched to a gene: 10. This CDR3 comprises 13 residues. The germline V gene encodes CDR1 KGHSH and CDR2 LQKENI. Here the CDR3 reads CASARTGEWTQYF. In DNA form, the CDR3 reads TGTGCCAGCGCCCGGACAGGAGAGTGGACCCAGTACTTC.

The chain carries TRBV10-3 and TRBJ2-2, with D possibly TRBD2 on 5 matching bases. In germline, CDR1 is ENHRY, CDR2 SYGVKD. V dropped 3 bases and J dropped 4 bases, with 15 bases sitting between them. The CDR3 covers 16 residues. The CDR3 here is CAISDSLASPTGELFF. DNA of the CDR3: TGTGCCATCAGTGATAGTTTGGCTAGCCCCACCGGGGAGCTGTTTTTT.

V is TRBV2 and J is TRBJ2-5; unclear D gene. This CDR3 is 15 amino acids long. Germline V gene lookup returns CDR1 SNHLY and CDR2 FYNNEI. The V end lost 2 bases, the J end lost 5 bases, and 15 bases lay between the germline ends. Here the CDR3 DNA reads TGTGCCAGCAGTGAAACTCTCGGTAGCCGGGAGACCCAGTACTTC. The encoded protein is CASSETLGSRETQYF. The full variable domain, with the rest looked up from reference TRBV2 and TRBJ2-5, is EPEVTQTPSHQVTQMGQEVILRCVPISNHLYFYWYRQILGQKVEFLVSFYNNEISEKSEIFDDQFSVERPDGSNFTLKIRSTKLEDSAMYFCASSETLGSRETQYFGPGTRLLVL.

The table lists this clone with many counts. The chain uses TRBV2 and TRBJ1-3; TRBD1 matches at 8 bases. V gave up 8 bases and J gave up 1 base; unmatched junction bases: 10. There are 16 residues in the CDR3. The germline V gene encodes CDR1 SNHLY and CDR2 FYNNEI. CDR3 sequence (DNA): TGTGCCAGCTCCGAAGGGCAGGGGGCTTCTGGAAACACCATATATTTT. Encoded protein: CASSEGQGASGNTIYF.

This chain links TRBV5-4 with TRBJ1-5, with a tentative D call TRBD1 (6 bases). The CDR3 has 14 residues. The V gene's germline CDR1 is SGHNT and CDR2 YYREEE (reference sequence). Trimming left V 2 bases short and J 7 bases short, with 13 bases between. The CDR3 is CASSFGQLGQPQHF. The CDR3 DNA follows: TGTGCCAGCAGCTTTGGACAGTTGGGGCAGCCCCAGCATTTT.

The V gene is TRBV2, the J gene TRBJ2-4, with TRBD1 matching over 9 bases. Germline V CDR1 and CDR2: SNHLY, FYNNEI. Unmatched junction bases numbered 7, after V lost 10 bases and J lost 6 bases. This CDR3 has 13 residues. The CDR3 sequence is CANEGQGRNIQYF. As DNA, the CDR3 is TGTGCCAACGAGGGACAGGGACGAAACATTCAGTACTTC.